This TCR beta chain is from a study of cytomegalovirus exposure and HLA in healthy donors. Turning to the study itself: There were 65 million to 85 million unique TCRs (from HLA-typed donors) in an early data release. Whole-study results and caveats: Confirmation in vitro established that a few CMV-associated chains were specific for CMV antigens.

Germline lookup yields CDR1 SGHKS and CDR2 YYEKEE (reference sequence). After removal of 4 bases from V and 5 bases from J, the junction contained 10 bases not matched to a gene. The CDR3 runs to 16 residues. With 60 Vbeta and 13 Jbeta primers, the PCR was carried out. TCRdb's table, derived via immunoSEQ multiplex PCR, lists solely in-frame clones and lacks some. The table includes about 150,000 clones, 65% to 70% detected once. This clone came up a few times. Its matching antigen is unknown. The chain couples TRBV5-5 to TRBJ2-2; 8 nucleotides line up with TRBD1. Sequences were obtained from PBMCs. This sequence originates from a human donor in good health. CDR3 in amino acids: CASSPWQGARTGELFF. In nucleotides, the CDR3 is TGTGCCAGCAGCCCTTGGCAGGGGGCGCGAACCGGGGAGCTGTTTTTT.